These T cell receptor beta chains were read from a single sample in a study of blood T cell repertoires in COVID-19. Repertoires were generated with immunoSEQ multiplex PCR, while TCRdb's copy carries only in-frame clones and drops some. The repertoire has 200,000 to 250,000 clones, roughly nine tenths of them found once; the top ten carry 10% to 14%. Sequencing input: PBMCs or T cells enriched from blood (not recorded which). The receptor source for this set is a man aged 25 to 45 who had recovered from COVID-19. Each CDR3 is given with its conserved first and last residue. D genes are given only for firm matches. Not all rows give a size; the values are once, few, many and, for expanded clones, a class.

v_call: TRBV10-3; j_call: TRBJ2-2; d_call: TRBD2; clone_size: NA; cdr3_aa: CAISAPAGDRTSGSMGELFF; cdr3_nt: TGTGCCATCAGTGCCCCTGCGGGGGATAGGACTAGCGGGAGTATGGGGGAGCTGTTTTTT
v_call: TRBV7-9; j_call: TRBJ2-4; d_call: TRBD1; clone_size: NA; cdr3_aa: CASSWGQHWDDIQYF; cdr3_nt: TGTGCCAGCAGCTGGGGACAGCACTGGGATGACATTCAGTACTTC
v_call: TRBV3-1/TRBV3-2; j_call: TRBJ1-4; d_call: TRBD1; clone_size: NA; cdr3_aa: CASSFLDRGELFF; cdr3_nt: TGTGCCAGCAGCTTTCTGGACAGGGGAGAACTGTTTTTT
v_call: TRBV6-2/TRBV6-3; j_call: TRBJ1-5; d_call: NA; clone_size: NA; cdr3_aa: CASSSVSNQPQHF; cdr3_nt: TGTGCCAGCAGTTCCGTGAGCAATCAGCCCCAGCATTTT
v_call: TRBV9; j_call: TRBJ1-6; d_call: TRBD1; clone_size: NA; cdr3_aa: CASSGQGSNSPLHF; cdr3_nt: TGTGCCAGCAGCGGACAGGGCAGTAATTCACCCCTCCACTTT
v_call: TRBV4-2; j_call: TRBJ2-7; d_call: TRBD2; clone_size: NA; cdr3_aa: CASSQEASGAYEQYF; cdr3_nt: TGTGCCAGCAGCCAAGAGGCTAGCGGGGCCTACGAGCAGTACTTC
v_call: TRBV5-1; j_call: TRBJ1-2; d_call: TRBD1; clone_size: once; cdr3_aa: CASSIGQGDYGYTF; cdr3_nt: TGCGCCAGCAGCATCGGACAGGGTGACTATGGCTACACCTTC
v_call: TRBV15; j_call: TRBJ2-1; d_call: NA; clone_size: NA; cdr3_aa: CATSSRTGVGYNEQFF; cdr3_nt: TGTGCCACCAGCAGCCGTACAGGAGTGGGCTACAATGAGCAGTTCTTC
v_call: TRBV5-4; j_call: TRBJ2-1; d_call: NA; clone_size: NA; cdr3_aa: CASSSSGNEQFF; cdr3_nt: TGTGCCAGCAGCTCAAGCGGAAATGAGCAGTTCTTC
v_call: TRBV7-2; j_call: TRBJ2-2; d_call: TRBD1; clone_size: few; cdr3_aa: CASSPRYRGIRTNTGELFF; cdr3_nt: TGTGCCAGCAGCCCCCGCTACAGGGGAATCCGAACGAACACCGGGGAGCTGTTTTTT
v_call: TRBV7-3; j_call: TRBJ2-5; d_call: TRBD2; clone_size: NA; cdr3_aa: CASKLSGGSQETQYF; cdr3_nt: TGTGCCAGCAAATTAAGCGGGGGGTCCCAAGAGACCCAGTACTTC
v_call: TRBV15; j_call: TRBJ1-1; d_call: NA; clone_size: NA; cdr3_aa: CATQEGSRMNTEAFF; cdr3_nt: TGTGCCACCCAGGAGGGCAGCCGAATGAACACTGAAGCTTTCTTT
v_call: TRBV6-4; j_call: TRBJ2-1; d_call: NA; clone_size: once; cdr3_aa: CASRNKRSYNEQFF; cdr3_nt: TGTGCCAGCAGGAACAAACGCTCCTACAATGAGCAGTTCTTC
v_call: TRBV14; j_call: TRBJ1-4; d_call: NA; clone_size: NA; cdr3_aa: CASSQEGRGVGEKLFF; cdr3_nt: TGTGCCAGCAGCCAAGAGGGTCGGGGAGTTGGTGAAAAACTGTTTTTT
v_call: TRBV6-1; j_call: TRBJ1-5; d_call: NA; clone_size: NA; cdr3_aa: CASSEQGLRNQPQHF; cdr3_nt: TGTGCCAGCAGTGAACAGGGGCTGCGCAATCAGCCCCAGCATTTT
v_call: TRBV7-6; j_call: TRBJ2-1; d_call: NA; clone_size: NA; cdr3_aa: CASSLESGNYNEQFF; cdr3_nt: TGTGCCAGCAGCTTAGAAAGCGGCAACTACAATGAGCAGTTCTTC
v_call: TRBV2; j_call: TRBJ2-7; d_call: TRBD2; clone_size: NA; cdr3_aa: CASSEAMTSGRSLEQYF; cdr3_nt: TGTGCCAGCAGTGAAGCTATGACTAGCGGGAGGTCGCTCGAGCAGTACTTC
v_call: TRBV5-1; j_call: TRBJ2-1; d_call: TRBD2; clone_size: NA; cdr3_aa: CASSFGGLAGPNEQFF; cdr3_nt: TGCGCCAGCAGCTTCGGGGGACTAGCGGGACCCAATGAGCAGTTCTTC
v_call: TRBV7-2; j_call: TRBJ2-1; d_call: TRBD2; clone_size: NA; cdr3_aa: CASSLGLAAYNEQFF; cdr3_nt: TGTGCCAGCAGCTTGGGACTAGCGGCCTACAATGAGCAGTTCTTC
v_call: TRBV7-8; j_call: TRBJ2-1; d_call: TRBD1; clone_size: NA; cdr3_aa: CASSLRTGGPPTGEQFF; cdr3_nt: TGTGCCAGCAGCTTACGGACAGGGGGCCCACCTACAGGTGAGCAGTTCTTC
v_call: TRBV7-3; j_call: TRBJ2-2; d_call: NA; clone_size: NA; cdr3_aa: CASSLSWRTGELFF; cdr3_nt: TGTGCCAGCAGCTTATCCTGGAGGACCGGGGAGCTGTTTTTT
v_call: TRBV27; j_call: TRBJ2-3; d_call: NA; clone_size: NA; cdr3_aa: CASSYRTGGGPDTQYF; cdr3_nt: TGTGCCAGCAGTTACCGGACTGGCGGGGGCCCAGATACGCAGTATTTT
v_call: TRBV6-5; j_call: TRBJ2-3; d_call: NA; clone_size: NA; cdr3_aa: CASTSTTDTQYF; cdr3_nt: TGTGCCAGCACCTCTACCACAGATACGCAGTATTTT
v_call: TRBV6-5; j_call: TRBJ2-7; d_call: NA; clone_size: NA; cdr3_aa: CASRLGLSEQYF; cdr3_nt: TGTGCCAGCAGGCTAGGACTCAGCGAGCAGTACTTC
v_call: TRBV19; j_call: TRBJ2-2; d_call: NA; clone_size: NA; cdr3_aa: CASIRDNANTGELFF; cdr3_nt: TGTGCCAGTATCCGGGACAACGCGAACACCGGGGAGCTGTTTTTT
v_call: TRBV6-2/TRBV6-3; j_call: TRBJ1-1; d_call: NA; clone_size: once; cdr3_aa: CASSYTGGLNTEAFF; cdr3_nt: TGTGCCAGCAGTTATACCGGAGGCCTGAACACTGAAGCTTTCTTT
v_call: TRBV20-1; j_call: TRBJ1-2; d_call: NA; clone_size: NA; cdr3_aa: CSALRSYGYTF; cdr3_nt: TGCAGTGCTTTAAGGAGTTATGGCTACACCTTC
v_call: TRBV7-2; j_call: TRBJ2-7; d_call: NA; clone_size: NA; cdr3_aa: CASSLGLRVGEQYF; cdr3_nt: TGTGCCAGCAGCTTAGGACTCAGGGTTGGCGAGCAGTACTTC
v_call: TRBV14; j_call: TRBJ2-7; d_call: TRBD1; clone_size: few; cdr3_aa: CASSHLMVGQGAYEQYF; cdr3_nt: TGTGCCAGCAGCCATCTCATGGTAGGACAGGGGGCCTACGAGCAGTACTTC
v_call: TRBV5-1; j_call: TRBJ1-5; d_call: TRBD1; clone_size: NA; cdr3_aa: CASSLSGTGYAPQHF; cdr3_nt: TGCGCCAGCAGCTTGTCCGGGACAGGGTATGCGCCCCAGCATTTT
v_call: TRBV30; j_call: TRBJ2-2; d_call: NA; clone_size: NA; cdr3_aa: CAWSPGGSVGELFF; cdr3_nt: TGTGCCTGGAGTCCGGGGGGCTCGGTCGGGGAGCTGTTTTTT
v_call: TRBV28; j_call: TRBJ2-1; d_call: NA; clone_size: once; cdr3_aa: CASSGHEGAEYNEQFF; cdr3_nt: TGTGCCAGCAGCGGGCATGAGGGAGCGGAGTACAATGAGCAGTTCTTC
v_call: TRBV28; j_call: TRBJ1-1; d_call: NA; clone_size: NA; cdr3_aa: CASSGGGLSALNTEAFF; cdr3_nt: TGTGCCAGCAGCGGGGGGGGATTGAGCGCTTTGAACACTGAAGCTTTCTTT
v_call: TRBV4-1; j_call: TRBJ1-2; d_call: TRBD1; clone_size: once; cdr3_aa: CASSLPGQGAPHGYTF; cdr3_nt: TGCGCCAGCAGCCTCCCAGGACAGGGGGCTCCCCATGGCTACACCTTC
v_call: TRBV7-6; j_call: TRBJ2-1; d_call: TRBD2; clone_size: NA; cdr3_aa: CASSLVYGLGYNEQFF; cdr3_nt: TGTGCCAGCAGCTTAGTTTACGGACTAGGGTACAATGAGCAGTTCTTC
v_call: TRBV5-8; j_call: TRBJ2-5; d_call: NA; clone_size: NA; cdr3_aa: CASSLTGWQETQYF; cdr3_nt: TGTGCCAGCAGCCTAACAGGGTGGCAAGAGACCCAGTACTTC
v_call: TRBV6-5; j_call: TRBJ1-1; d_call: NA; clone_size: NA; cdr3_aa: CASSYSRSYTEAFF; cdr3_nt: TGTGCCAGCAGTTACTCGAGGAGCTACACTGAAGCTTTCTTT
v_call: TRBV7-3; j_call: TRBJ2-1; d_call: NA; clone_size: NA; cdr3_aa: CASSLPTAYNEQFF; cdr3_nt: TGTGCCAGCAGCCTACCTACAGCCTACAATGAGCAGTTCTTC
v_call: TRBV5-1; j_call: TRBJ1-3; d_call: TRBD1; clone_size: NA; cdr3_aa: CASSPAVWDRGLFVPFVSGNTIYF; cdr3_nt: TGCGCCAGCAGCCCCGCCGTATGGGACAGGGGGCTGTTTGTCCCGTTTGTCTCTGGAAACACCATATATTTT
v_call: TRBV4-1; j_call: TRBJ2-3; d_call: NA; clone_size: NA; cdr3_aa: CASSHTSTDTQYF; cdr3_nt: TGCGCCAGCAGCCACACAAGCACAGATACGCAGTATTTT
v_call: TRBV18; j_call: TRBJ2-7; d_call: TRBD2; clone_size: NA; cdr3_aa: CASSTRTSGRGSSDEQYF; cdr3_nt: TGTGCCAGCTCAACGAGGACTAGCGGGAGGGGTTCGTCAGACGAGCAGTACTTC
v_call: TRBV7-3; j_call: TRBJ1-2; d_call: NA; clone_size: NA; cdr3_aa: CASSLSGDPSYGYTF; cdr3_nt: TGTGCCAGCAGCCTCTCAGGTGACCCCTCCTATGGCTACACCTTC
v_call: TRBV28; j_call: TRBJ1-1; d_call: TRBD1; clone_size: NA; cdr3_aa: CASSNAGQGQDTEAFF; cdr3_nt: TGTGCCAGCAGCAACGCGGGACAGGGGCAGGACACTGAAGCTTTCTTT
v_call: TRBV10-3; j_call: TRBJ2-6; d_call: NA; clone_size: NA; cdr3_aa: CATRKGGGSSGANVLTF; cdr3_nt: TGTGCCACCCGGAAGGGTGGAGGGAGCTCTGGGGCCAACGTCCTGACTTTC
v_call: TRBV7-9; j_call: TRBJ1-3; d_call: NA; clone_size: NA; cdr3_aa: CASSPTPAAGNTIYF; cdr3_nt: TGTGCCAGCAGCCCTACCCCAGCGGCCGGAAACACCATATATTTT
v_call: TRBV7-2; j_call: TRBJ1-2; d_call: TRBD1; clone_size: NA; cdr3_aa: CASSRDRVLLNGYTF; cdr3_nt: TGTGCCAGCAGTCGCGACAGGGTCTTATTGAATGGCTACACCTTC
v_call: TRBV5-4; j_call: TRBJ2-5; d_call: TRBD2; clone_size: NA; cdr3_aa: CASSLILSGGETQYF; cdr3_nt: TGTGCCAGCAGCCTAATCTTGTCGGGGGGAGAGACCCAGTACTTC
v_call: TRBV7-2; j_call: TRBJ2-1; d_call: TRBD2; clone_size: NA; cdr3_aa: CASSLGGRRNEQFF; cdr3_nt: TGTGCCAGCAGCTTAGGCGGGAGGAGGAATGAGCAGTTCTTC
v_call: TRBV7-2; j_call: TRBJ2-3; d_call: TRBD1; clone_size: NA; cdr3_aa: CASSFRTGGSTGTQYF; cdr3_nt: TGTGCCAGCAGCTTCCGGACAGGGGGTAGCACTGGTACGCAGTATTTT
v_call: TRBV28; j_call: TRBJ1-1; d_call: TRBD1; clone_size: NA; cdr3_aa: CASSGDRDTEAFF; cdr3_nt: TGTGCCAGCAGTGGCGACAGGGACACTGAAGCTTTCTTT
v_call: TRBV2; j_call: TRBJ1-2; d_call: NA; clone_size: NA; cdr3_aa: CASRPFGAVGRGYTF; cdr3_nt: TGTGCCAGCAGACCTTTCGGTGCCGTTGGGAGAGGCTACACCTTC
v_call: TRBV7-2; j_call: TRBJ2-1; d_call: TRBD2; clone_size: NA; cdr3_aa: CASSLDSSGFYNEQFF; cdr3_nt: TGTGCCAGCAGCCTAGATAGTAGCGGGTTCTACAATGAGCAGTTCTTC
v_call: TRBV30; j_call: TRBJ2-2; d_call: NA; clone_size: NA; cdr3_aa: CAWAGLASGTGELFF; cdr3_nt: TGTGCCTGGGCCGGGCTAGCGAGTGGCACCGGGGAGCTGTTTTTT
v_call: TRBV19; j_call: TRBJ1-6; d_call: NA; clone_size: NA; cdr3_aa: CASQGPYNSPLHF; cdr3_nt: TGTGCCAGTCAGGGCCCCTATAATTCACCCCTCCACTTT
v_call: TRBV5-1; j_call: TRBJ1-1; d_call: TRBD1; clone_size: NA; cdr3_aa: CASSLFEGATEAFF; cdr3_nt: TGCGCCAGCAGCTTGTTTGAGGGGGCCACTGAAGCTTTCTTT
v_call: TRBV6-5; j_call: TRBJ1-5; d_call: TRBD1; clone_size: NA; cdr3_aa: CASTRTGDSDQPQHF; cdr3_nt: TGTGCCAGTACAAGGACAGGGGATTCGGATCAGCCCCAGCATTTT
v_call: TRBV5-1; j_call: TRBJ2-1; d_call: TRBD2; clone_size: once; cdr3_aa: CASSSGEGRDEQFF; cdr3_nt: TGCGCCAGCAGCTCGGGGGAGGGTCGGGATGAGCAGTTCTTC
v_call: TRBV5-1; j_call: TRBJ1-1; d_call: NA; clone_size: NA; cdr3_aa: CASRSGDYAFF; cdr3_nt: TGCGCCAGCAGGTCAGGGGATTACGCTTTCTTT
v_call: TRBV5-1; j_call: TRBJ2-1; d_call: TRBD1; clone_size: NA; cdr3_aa: CASSFGDRNQDEQFF; cdr3_nt: TGCGCCAGCAGCTTTGGGGACAGGAATCAAGATGAGCAGTTCTTC